The sequence of this T cell receptor beta chain was determined in a study of T cells in Graves' hyperthyroidism and ophthalmopathy. In its sample, this clonotype was seen many times. Looked up from germline, CDR1 is MDHEN and CDR2 is SYDVKM. The CDR3 loop spans 20 amino acids. The junction had 15 bases not matched to a gene; V was cut back by 4 bases and J by 3 bases. TCR beta CDR3 sequences were amplified from RNA transcripts. A set of HTBI primers served as the primers for a first-round RT-PCR of the TCR CDR3. Each CDR3 protein is one row after TCRdb ran MiXCR on the multiplex PCR reads. The table records roughly 250,000 distinct CDR3 sequences, more than 12% of them present only once.

The specimen sequenced was blood. This TCR was recovered from a woman aged 40 to 50 with Graves' hyperthyroidism that later progressed to Graves' ophthalmopathy. The gene calls are TRBV28 and TRBJ2-1, with 13 bases that match TRBD2. In nucleotides, the CDR3 is TGTGCCAGCAGTTCGGCCGGAGGGGGACTAGCGGGAACCGTCTACAATGAGCAGTTCTTC. Protein sequence: CASSSAGGGLAGTVYNEQFF.